Presented here are 26 T cell receptor beta chains from one specimen sequenced in a study of identical twins. TCRdb passed the 5' RACE reads through MiXCR, listing each CDR3 protein once. The data hold 450,000 or so distinct CDR3 sequences, with approximately 15% observed a single time. The same specimen was also included in a second study, on yellow fever vaccine responses in identical twins.

Sequencing was done on a sample of CD4+ T cells sorted from blood. The receptor source for this set is a woman younger than 35 in good health.

This clonotype was detected ten times or more. The rearrangement links TRBV7-2 to TRBJ2-6; D unresolved. V lost 0 bases and J lost 0, with 0 bases in between. Germline V lookup: CDR1 SGHTA, CDR2 FQGNSA. This CDR3 contains 14 residues. CDR3 residues: CASSLASGANVLTF. The CDR3 DNA is TGTGCCAGCAGCTTAGCCTCTGGGGCCAACGTCCTGACTTTC.

This clonotype showed up just a few times. This rearrangement joins TRBV12-3 or TRBV12-4 to TRBJ2-7; D gene ambiguous. The CDR3 runs 12 residues. V was pared by 6 bases and J by 6 bases, with 12 bases between. Here the CDR3 DNA reads TGTGCCAGCAGCCCAACGGACGGCGAGCAGTACTTC. Its translation: CASSPTDGEQYF.

V usage is TRBV6-5 and J usage is TRBJ1-6; no clear D. V shed 0 bases and J shed 10 bases, with 4 bases lying between them. The germline CDR1 and CDR2 sequences are MNHEY and SVGAGI. The CDR3 spans 12 residues. The CDR3 is CASSYSESPLHF. Here the CDR3 DNA reads TGTGCCAGCAGTTACTCTGAGTCACCCCTCCACTTT.

This clonotype was seen a few times. The chain joins TRBV28 to TRBJ2-7; tentative D call: TRBD1 (5 bases). The CDR3 length is 15 residues. Germline V gene lookup returns CDR1 MDHEN and CDR2 SYDVKM. V was cut by 4 bases and J by 0 bases, with 13 bases left in between. DNA for the CDR3: TGTGCCAGCAGTTCCCCGCAGGGATACTCCTACGAGCAGTACTTC. Protein sequence: CASSSPQGYSYEQYF.

This clonotype has only a few counts. The V gene is TRBV6-1, the J gene TRBJ1-1; D is undetermined. With 6 bases removed from V and 1 base from J, the gap between germline ends came to 12 bases. Germline V gene lookup returns CDR1 MNHNS and CDR2 SASEGT. The CDR3 runs 14 residues. The CDR3 sequence: CASRRNLENTEAFF. CDR3 DNA: TGTGCCAGCAGGAGGAACCTAGAGAACACTGAAGCTTTCTTT.

The chain couples TRBV5-1 to TRBJ2-7, with a weak D call TRBD2 (5 bases). The CDR3 has 14 residues. Germline V lookup: CDR1 SGHRS, CDR2 YFSETQ. Trimming left V 4 bases short and J 0 bases short, with 11 bases between. This CDR3 is CASSTGVSSYEQYF. As DNA, the CDR3 is TGCGCCAGCAGCACCGGGGTCTCCTCCTACGAGCAGTACTTC.

The J gene is TRBJ1-1, the V gene TRBV4-3; D ambiguous. This CDR3 spans 15 amino acids. Germline CDR1 reads LGHNA; CDR2 reads YSLEER. Trimming took 3 bases from V and 3 from J, leaving 14 bases between them. CDR3 residues: CASSQGFREYTEAFF. In nucleotides, the CDR3 is TGCGCCAGCAGCCAGGGGTTTAGAGAATACACTGAAGCTTTCTTT.

V is TRBV5-4 and J is TRBJ1-4; D possibly corresponds to TRBD1 (6 bases). The length of the CDR3 is 15 residues. Trimming shortened V by 4 bases and J by 6 bases, and 16 bases separated the two germline ends. Germline V gene lookup returns CDR1 SGHNT and CDR2 YYREEE (reference sequence). CDR3 nucleotide sequence: TGTGCCAGCAGCACTCGGACAGTTGCCGATGAAAAACTGTTTTTT. Translation gives CASSTRTVADEKLFF. Supplemented by reference TRBV5-4 and TRBJ1-4, the full variable domain reads ETGVTQSPTHLIKTRGQQVTLRCSSQSGHNTVSWYQQALGQGPQFIFQYYREEENGRGNFPPRFSGLQFPNYSSELNVNALELDDSALYLCASSTRTVADEKLFFGSGTQLSVL.

This clonotype was counted between two and nine times. V gene TRBV3-1 combines with J gene TRBJ2-7, with TRBD2 identical over 11 bases. CDR1 is LGHDT and CDR2 is YNNKEL in the germline V gene (reference sequence). The V and J ends lost 1 base and 0 bases, in that order; junction bases with no gene match: 5. The CDR3 loop spans 17 amino acids. This CDR3 reads CASSQGLAGWGSYEQYF. DNA of the CDR3: TGTGCCAGCAGCCAAGGACTAGCGGGATGGGGCTCCTACGAGCAGTACTTC.

Many counts were recorded for this clonotype. This sequence joins TRBV5-1 and TRBJ2-2, with D possibly matching TRBD2 (6 bases). The CDR3 contains 15 residues. Germline values: CDR1 SGHRS, CDR2 YFSETQ. Trimming removed 2 bases from V and 4 bases from J, with 12 bases in between. CDR3 coding DNA: TGCGCCAGCAGCTTATCGGGACTCCCCACCGGGGAGCTGTTTTTT. This gives the protein CASSLSGLPTGELFF.

This clonotype came up a few times. The chain employs TRBV7-2 and TRBJ2-5; TRBD1 matches at 7 bases. Germline assignment: CDR1 SGHTA and CDR2 FQGNSA. Unmatched junction bases numbered 5, after V lost 5 bases and J lost 5 bases. This CDR3 region has 13 residues. CDR3 sequence (DNA): TGTGCCAGCAGCCCCGGGACAGTTGAGACCCAGTACTTC. Translated: CASSPGTVETQYF.

This clonotype was seen only a few times. V is TRBV6-5 and J is TRBJ2-1, with 9 bases lining up with TRBD2. Germline trimming cut 2 bases from V and 7 bases from J; bases unmatched to any gene: 15. This CDR3 has 18 residues. Per germline, CDR1 MNHEY and CDR2 SVGAGI. In DNA, the CDR3 is TGTGCCAGCAGTTACCCAAACGGCGGGGGGGCCGGGTATAATGAGCAGTTCTTC. Protein: CASSYPNGGGAGYNEQFF.

The chain joins TRBV2 to TRBJ2-7; D uncertain. The CDR3 runs to 13 residues. Trimming pared 1 base from V and 4 bases from J, leaving 8 bases between. Per the germline V gene, CDR1 is SNHLY and CDR2 is FYNNEI. CDR3 protein: CASSEGIRYEQYF. Written as DNA, the CDR3 is TGTGCCAGCAGTGAAGGAATTAGGTACGAGCAGTACTTC. The full variable domain, its missing parts supplied by reference TRBV2 and TRBJ2-7, is EPEVTQTPSHQVTQMGQEVILRCVPISNHLYFYWYRQILGQKVEFLVSFYNNEISEKSEIFDDQFSVERPDGSNFTLKIRSTKLEDSAMYFCASSEGIRYEQYFGPGTRLTVT.

This clonotype occurred many times. The chain couples TRBV7-2 to TRBJ2-1, with 7 bases aligning to TRBD2. CDR1 and CDR2 (germline): SGHTA, FQGNSA. This CDR3 contains 13 residues. Trimming removed 0 bases from V and 9 bases from J; junction bases left unmatched: 2. CDR3 coding DNA: TGTGCCAGCAGCTTAGCCGGGGAGGGTGAGCAGTTCTTC. Its protein is CASSLAGEGEQFF. Complete variable domain (other parts from reference TRBV7-2 and TRBJ2-1): GAGVSQSPSNKVTEKGKDVELRCDPISGHTALYWYRQSLGQGLEFLIYFQGNSAPDKSGLPSDRFSAERTGGSVSTLTIQRTQQEDSAVYLCASSLAGEGEQFFGPGTRLTVL.

Ten or more counts support this clonotype. The chain carries TRBV5-4 and TRBJ2-2, with TRBD2 matching 12 bases. This CDR3 contains 16 residues. Unmatched junction bases numbered 2, after V lost 4 bases and J lost 1 base. CDR1 is SGHNT and CDR2 is YYREEE in the germline V gene (reference sequence). The CDR3 reads CASSEGLAGNTGELFF. CDR3 nucleotide sequence: TGTGCCAGCAGCGAGGGACTAGCGGGGAACACCGGGGAGCTGTTTTTT.

This clonotype was detected ten times or more. V gene TRBV11-3 combines with J gene TRBJ2-2; D is unclear. Germline-derived CDR1 and CDR2 are SGHNT and YENEEA. The V end was cut by 4 bases, the J end by 4 bases, with 13 bases between. CDR3 length equals 15 residues. CDR3 sequence reads: CASSYGQRTTGELFF. CDR3 nucleotide sequence: TGTGCCAGCAGCTACGGCCAGCGAACCACCGGGGAGCTGTTTTTT.

This clonotype was counted a few times. The chain combines TRBV29-1 with TRBJ1-1; 8 nucleotides agree with TRBD1. V shed 5 bases and J 3 bases; nucleotides not matched to a gene: 2. This CDR3 has 12 residues. Germline V gene data show CDR1 as SQVTM and CDR2 as ANQGSEA. CDR3 in DNA: TGCAGCGTTCGACAGGGGCACACTGAAGCTTTCTTT. Its protein is CSVRQGHTEAFF.

This clonotype was picked up a small number of times. The chain employs TRBV7-8 and TRBJ2-2, with D uncertain. V was pared by 4 bases and J by 4 bases, with 19 bases between. The germline CDR1 and CDR2 sequences are SGHVS and FQNEAQ. The CDR3 runs 17 residues. The CDR3: CASSSTRTVWGTGELFF. CDR3 coding DNA: TGTGCCAGCAGCTCGACCCGAACCGTGTGGGGCACCGGGGAGCTGTTTTTT.

The table lists this clonotype with many counts. V gene TRBV10-3 combines with J gene TRBJ2-1; TRBD2 matches at 13 bases. V lost 0 bases and J lost 4; bases outside the gene matches: 9. The CDR3 has 19 residues. The V gene's germline CDR1 is ENHRY and CDR2 SYGVKD. The CDR3 region is CAISESRGTSGTSYNEQFF. The CDR3 DNA follows: TGTGCCATCAGTGAGTCACGGGGGACTAGCGGGACTTCTTACAATGAGCAGTTCTTC.

CDR3 region: CSVRLDSYEQYF. The DNA of the CDR3 is TGCAGCGTCCGACTAGATAGCTACGAGCAGTACTTC. V and J are TRBV29-1 and TRBJ2-7; perhaps TRBD2 as D (6 bases). The CDR3 has 12 amino acids. The germline V and J ends were trimmed by 6 bases and 3 bases, with 12 bases remaining between them. Germline CDR1 and CDR2: SQVTM and ANQGSEA.

The chain combines TRBV6-5 with TRBJ2-3; a possible D gene is TRBD1 (7 bases). Germline V gives CDR1 MNHEY, CDR2 SVGAGI. The ends were cut back, 0 bases at V and 7 bases at J, with 20 bases in the middle. The CDR3 totals 17 residues. Here the CDR3 DNA reads TGTGCCAGCAGTTACTCGGGCAGGGGGAGGTTTTTCAATACGCAGTATTTT. Translated, it gives CASSYSGRGRFFNTQYF.

There are many counts of this clonotype. J is TRBJ2-1 and V is TRBV3-1; D is undetermined. With 4 bases removed from V and 6 bases from J, the gap between germline ends came to 16 bases. The CDR3 consists of 15 residues. Germline V gives CDR1 LGHDT, CDR2 YNNKEL (reference sequence). The CDR3, as DNA: TGTGCCAGCAGCCGAGTTGCGTGGTCTCCCAATGAGCAGTTCTTC. Translating gives CASSRVAWSPNEQFF.

This clonotype has a handful of counts. CDR3 residues: CASCRHTATDTQYF. The CDR3 DNA sequence: TGTGCCAGCTGCCGCCACACCGCCACAGATACGCAGTATTTT. The chain joins TRBV6-2 or TRBV6-3 to TRBJ2-3; D remains ambiguous. CDR3 length: 14 residues. Trimming stripped 8 bases from V and 2 bases from J, with 14 bases between. Germline CDR1 and CDR2: MNHEY and SVGEGT.

In its sample, this clonotype was seen a few times. The chain is built from TRBV7-2 and TRBJ1-1; D not certain. Germline CDR1 and CDR2: SGHTA and FQGNSA. The CDR3 spans 11 residues. Trimming cost V 5 bases and J 11 bases, with 12 bases left between them. CDR3: CASSAGIRAFF. CDR3 in DNA: TGTGCCAGCAGCGCGGGAATTCGGGCTTTCTTT.

This clonotype was seen more than once but under ten times. This sequence joins TRBV9 and TRBJ2-6; D is possibly TRBD1 (5 bases). The germline V and J ends were trimmed by 4 bases and 6 bases, with 14 bases remaining between them. The CDR3 is 15 residues long. The germline V gene has CDR1 SGDLS and CDR2 YYNGEE. CDR3 residues: CASSPDSSVANVLTF. The CDR3 nucleotides are TGTGCCAGCAGCCCCGACAGTTCGGTGGCCAACGTCCTGACTTTC.

The chain has TRBV6-1 and TRBJ2-1; 10 bases match TRBD2. J gave up 3 bases and V 9 bases, and 5 bases lay outside the gene matches. The CDR3 extends over 14 amino acids. The V gene's germline CDR1 is MNHNS and CDR2 SASEGT. CDR3 in DNA: TGTGCCAGTGGGACTAGCGCGGGCTACAATGAGCAGTTCTTC. Amino acid sequence: CASGTSAGYNEQFF.